What follows are 20 T cell receptor beta chains derived from one specimen sequenced in a study of blood T cell repertoires in COVID-19. Method: immunoSEQ multiplex PCR; TCRdb's copy keeps in-frame clones and lacks some. Among hundreds of thousands of clones listed, roughly 86% were seen once. What was sequenced was peripheral blood. The receptors stem from a woman between 25 and 40 years old with COVID-19, enrolled during active disease.

The V gene is TRBV20-1, the J gene TRBJ2-7; D is unresolved. Trimming left V 2 bases short and J 3 bases short, with 5 bases between. Per the germline V gene, CDR1 is DFQATT and CDR2 is SNEGSKA (reference sequence). The CDR3 consists of 11 residues. This chain's CDR3 is CSARSLYEQYF. The CDR3 DNA reads as TGCAGTGCTAGATCTCTCTACGAGCAGTACTTC.

The gene calls are TRBV5-1 and TRBJ1-6, with 8 positions matching TRBD1. Germline V gene data show CDR1 as SGHRS and CDR2 as YFSETQ. The trim removed 3 bases at V and 3 bases at J, leaving 5 bases unmatched. The CDR3 has 16 residues. Here the CDR3 reads CASSSQGVGYNSPLHF. DNA of the CDR3: TGCGCCAGCAGCTCACAGGGGGTCGGCTATAATTCACCCCTCCACTTT. The complete variable domain, with remaining parts taken from reference TRBV5-1 and TRBJ1-6, reads KAGVTQTPRYLIKTRGQQVTLSCSPISGHRSVSWYQQTPGQGLQFLFEYFSETQRNKGNFPGRFSGRQFSNSRSEMNVSTLELGDSALYLCASSSQGVGYNSPLHFGNGTRLTVT.

This clone was detected only once. The chain links TRBV20-1 to TRBJ1-2, with D unclear. V was shortened by 3 bases and J by 4 bases, with 15 bases between the two germline ends. Germline V gives CDR1 DFQATT, CDR2 SNEGSKA (reference sequence). The CDR3 extends over 14 amino acids. Written as DNA, the CDR3 is TGCAGTGCTAGTAGTGCACCGAAACTCTATGGCTACACCTTC. Its protein product is CSASSAPKLYGYTF.

This clone was picked up one time. The chain joins TRBV23-1 to TRBJ2-1; 14 positions agree with TRBD2. TRBV23-1 is designated an ORF whose function remains uncertain. The CDR3 runs 17 residues. After removal of 3 bases from V and 9 bases from J, the junction contained 10 bases not matched to a gene. The CDR3 region is CASSHYLTSGGVIEQFF. DNA for the CDR3: TGCGCCAGCAGTCACTACTTGACTAGCGGGGGGGTTATTGAGCAGTTCTTC.

The chain joins TRBV9 to TRBJ2-3, with D hard to call. There are 14 residues in the CDR3. CDR1 and CDR2 (germline): SGDLS, YYNGEE. V dropped 0 bases and J dropped 1 base, with 6 bases sitting between them. The CDR3 reads CASSVVTGTDTQYF. DNA for the CDR3: TGTGCCAGCAGCGTAGTCACAGGCACAGATACGCAGTATTTT.

The V call is TRBV5-4, the J call TRBJ1-2; D ambiguous. Germline CDR1 and CDR2: SGHNT and YYREEE (reference sequence). The CDR3 is 15 amino acids. V gave up 0 bases and J gave up 10 bases, with 19 bases separating them. CDR3 nucleotides: TGTGCCAGCAGCTTGGCTGCGGGAATGGGTCGTGACTACACCTTC. Protein sequence: CASSLAAGMGRDYTF.

The chain joins TRBV7-2 to TRBJ2-3; 7 bases match TRBD2. CDR1 is SGHTA, CDR2 FQGNSA, per germline. There are 13 residues in the CDR3. J was trimmed by 4 bases and V by 5 bases; bases with no gene match: 3. The chain's CDR3 is CASSRTRADTQYF. The DNA for the CDR3 is TGTGCCAGCAGCAGGACTAGGGCAGATACGCAGTATTTT.

The chain joins TRBV2 to TRBJ1-1; D remains unclear. V lost 8 bases and J lost 1, with 11 bases in between. CDR1 and CDR2 (germline): SNHLY, FYNNEI. The CDR3 runs 13 residues. The CDR3 DNA is TGTGCCAGCGCTAACAGCGGGAACACTGAAGCTTTCTTT. It yields the protein CASANSGNTEAFF.

The chain links TRBV9 to TRBJ1-2; D is ambiguous. CDR1 and CDR2 (germline): SGDLS, YYNGEE. V was pared by 0 bases and J by 6 bases, with 6 bases between. The CDR3 runs to 12 residues. The CDR3 sequence: CASSVGGHGYTF. The DNA for the CDR3 is TGTGCCAGCAGCGTAGGAGGTCATGGCTACACCTTC.

The chain uses TRBV7-6 and TRBJ2-2; 8 nucleotides align to TRBD2. The germline gives CDR1 SGHVS, CDR2 FNYEAQ. The CDR3 runs 16 residues. With 4 bases clipped from V and 4 bases from J, the junction kept 8 bases outside the gene matches. The CDR3 protein is CASSSPGGAPTGELFF. CDR3 nucleotide sequence: TGTGCCAGCAGCTCCCCGGGGGGGGCCCCCACCGGGGAGCTGTTTTTT.

This clone has a handful of counts. The V call is TRBV27, the J call TRBJ2-7; 10 nucleotides align to TRBD2. Germline V gives CDR1 MNHEY, CDR2 SMNVEV (reference sequence). CDR3 size: 15 residues. V dropped 4 bases and J dropped 4; count of bases not matched to a gene: 7. The CDR3 bases are TGTGCCAGCAGTTCTCAGCGGGGGGGGTTGTACGAGCAGTACTTC. Translation gives CASSSQRGGLYEQYF.

CDR3 amino acids: CASRWTDRGVETQYF. The CDR3 DNA is TGTGCCAGTAGATGGACCGACAGGGGAGTTGAGACCCAGTACTTC. The chain has TRBV19 and TRBJ2-5, with 8 bases that match TRBD1. This CDR3 is built from 15 residues. Germline V gene sequence: CDR1 LNHDA, CDR2 SQIVND (reference sequence). Trimming removed 6 bases from V and 5 bases from J; junction bases left unmatched: 11.

Only one count was recorded for this clone. The J gene is TRBJ1-2, the V gene TRBV4-1; D is ambiguous. Trimming left V 0 bases short and J 9 bases short, with 14 bases between. CDR3 size: 14 residues. Germline CDR1 and CDR2: MGHRA and YSYEKL. The CDR3: CASSQEEGLWSYTF. In DNA form, the CDR3 reads TGCGCCAGCAGCCAAGAAGAGGGCCTATGGAGCTACACCTTC.

V and J are TRBV12-5 and TRBJ2-3; the D gene is possibly TRBD2 (7 bases). Trimming took off 2 bases at V and 2 bases at J, with 17 bases between the two ends. Germline CDR1 and CDR2: LGHNT and FRNRAP. This CDR3 region has 17 residues. The CDR3 bases are TGTGCTAGTGGTTTGTGGGGGGGCCTCAGGGCCACAGATACGCAGTATTTT. Translated: CASGLWGGLRATDTQYF.

This chain joins TRBV7-6 and TRBJ2-7; TRBD2 matches 7 bases. Germline CDR1 is SGHVS and CDR2 is FNYEAQ. The CDR3 covers 14 residues. Germline trimming cut 1 base from V and 4 bases from J; bases unmatched to any gene: 4. The CDR3 sequence: CASSLGREGYEQYF. In DNA, the CDR3 is TGTGCCAGCAGCTTAGGCAGGGAGGGTTACGAGCAGTACTTC.

As to this clone: This same CDR3 is encoded by further DNA sequences in the sample. Here the CDR3 DNA reads TGTGCCAGCTCACCACCGGGTCTAGCGGAGACCCAGTACTTC. Translation gives CASSPPGLAETQYF. This chain uses TRBV18 with TRBJ2-5, with a possible D match to TRBD2 (6 bases). The CDR3 has 14 residues. V dropped 0 bases and J dropped 5 bases, with 10 bases sitting between them. The germline CDR1 and CDR2 sequences are KGHSH and LQKENI.

This clone was counted once. The J gene is TRBJ1-4, the V gene TRBV14; 9 nucleotides align to TRBD1. Germline assignment: CDR1 SGHDN and CDR2 FVKESK. Germline trimming cut 0 bases from V and 4 bases from J; bases unmatched to any gene: 6. The CDR3 covers 17 residues. Here the CDR3 DNA reads TGTGCCAGCAGCCAAGAATACCAGACAGGGGGTAATGAAAAACTGTTTTTT. Translating it yields CASSQEYQTGGNEKLFF.

The chain joins TRBV29-1 to TRBJ1-3, with a tentative D call TRBD1 (6 bases). The length of the CDR3 is 12 residues. CDR1 and CDR2 (germline): SQVTM, ANQGSEA. Trimming took off 2 bases at V and 6 bases at J, with 8 bases between the two ends. CDR3 in amino acids: CSVEYRANTIYF. The CDR3 DNA sequence: TGCAGCGTTGAATACAGGGCAAACACCATATATTTT. The whole variable domain, remainder taken from reference TRBV29-1 and TRBJ1-3, is SAVISQKPSRDICQRGTSLTIQCQVDSQVTMMFWYRQQPGQSLTLIATANQGSEATYESGFVIDKFPISRPNLTFSTLTVSNMSPEDSSIYLCSVEYRANTIYFGEGSWLTVV.

The chain links TRBV18 to TRBJ2-7, with 7 bases aligning to TRBD1. Germline V gene sequence: CDR1 KGHSH, CDR2 LQKENI. V shed 3 bases and J 1 base; nucleotides not matched to a gene: 3. This CDR3 is 14 amino acids long. CDR3 DNA: TGTGCCAGCTCACCGGACAGGACTTCCTACGAGCAGTACTTC. Translating it yields CASSPDRTSYEQYF. Supplemented by reference TRBV18 and TRBJ2-7, the full variable domain reads NAGVMQNPRHLVRRRGQEARLRCSPMKGHSHVYWYRQLPEEGLKFMVYLQKENIIDESGMPKERFSAEFPKEGPSILRIQQVVRGDSAAYFCASSPDRTSYEQYFGPGTRLTVT.

The rearrangement joins TRBV15 to TRBJ1-6, with TRBD1 matching over 7 bases. The V segment lost 11 bases and the J segment 9 bases; nucleotides outside the gene matches: 7. Germline V gene data show CDR1 as LNHNV and CDR2 as YYDKDF (reference sequence). The CDR3 runs 12 residues. The CDR3 coding sequence is TGTGCCCCGACGGACAGGTCTTCACCCCTCCACTTT. It yields the protein CAPTDRSSPLHF.